This TCR beta chain is from a study of Tregs in tolerant kidney transplant recipients. Study-level findings and limits: Few patients were studied, so findings need validation in larger groups. Tregs expanded with activated donor B cells seemed most donor-specific.

Using immunoSEQ multiplex PCR, the repertoire was profiled, and TCRdb retains in-frame clones only, with some absent. This sample yields some 100,000 clones, of which about 90% are seen a single time; roughly 0.61% belongs to the top ten. Unstimulated regulatory T cells (CD4+CD25+CD127-), CD4+CD25- non-regulatory cells, CD4 and CD8 cells were FACS-sorted from thawed PBMCs. In the case of this clone: The target antigen is unknown.

Germline lookup yields CDR1 SGHVS and CDR2 FNYEAQ. This CDR3 comprises 15 residues. V dropped 1 base and J dropped 4 bases, with 10 bases sitting between them. Sequenced: CD4+ T cells from blood. The sequence came from a human donor in good health. The chain combines TRBV7-6 with TRBJ1-4; no reliable D call. In nucleotides, the CDR3 is TGTGCCAGCAGCTTAGGCAGCACAAATAATGAAAAACTGTTTTTT. Translation gives CASSLGSTNNEKLFF.